The T cell receptor beta chain under discussion was sequenced for a study of cytomegalovirus exposure and HLA in healthy donors. The trim removed 0 bases at V and 4 bases at J, leaving 8 bases unmatched. The CDR3 runs to 17 residues. Germline assignment: CDR1 MNHNS and CDR2 SASEGT. The PCR ran on 60 Vbeta and 13 Jbeta primers. The method was immunoSEQ multiplex PCR; TCRdb's version includes in-frame clones alone and lacks a portion of them. The sample gives some 160,000 clones, 82% of which show up once; about 3.4% is in the top ten. Sequenced material: PBMCs. The V gene is TRBV6-1, the J gene TRBJ2-3, with 9 bases lining up with TRBD2. This TCR was recovered from a male donor in good health and CMV-seronegative. The CDR3 is CASSEAWASGKADTQYF. The DNA for the CDR3 is TGTGCCAGCAGTGAAGCGTGGGCTAGCGGGAAGGCAGATACGCAGTATTTT.